A single sample is the source of the 30 T cell receptor beta chains below, sequenced in a study of Ad26.COV2.S vaccination and SARS-CoV-2 variants. Clones were sequenced by immunoSEQ multiplex PCR, and TCRdb holds only the in-frame ones, with some missing. Here the sample spans roughly 380,000 clones, over 75% being singletons. Documented treatment: over 15 received Ad26.COV2.S at low or high dose, single or two shots; 5 received placebo; per-sample allocation not given. After the first vaccine or placebo injection, samples were drawn on day 63. Sequenced material: peripheral blood, taken in a trial of Ad26.COV2.S vaccine versus placebo. These receptors all come from a person between 18 and 65 years old who received the Ad26.COV2.S COVID-19 vaccine or a placebo.

The V gene is TRBV5-6, the J gene TRBJ2-7, with 11 bases aligning to TRBD1. Germline CDR1 is SGHDT and CDR2 is YYEEEE. V lost 6 bases, J lost 2 bases, and 4 bases stayed unmatched. The CDR3 covers 14 residues. CDR3 DNA sequence: TGTGCCAGCAACCCGGGACAGGGGGCCTACGAGCAGTACTTC. This translates into CASNPGQGAYEQYF.

This chain uses TRBV6-5 with TRBJ2-1; the D gene is possibly TRBD1 (5 bases). The germline V gene encodes CDR1 MNHEY and CDR2 SVGAGI. The CDR3 is 13 residues long. V dropped 2 bases and J dropped 5 bases, with 7 bases sitting between them. CDR3 region: CASSYRGNNEQFF. CDR3 bases: TGTGCCAGCAGTTACAGGGGCAACAATGAGCAGTTCTTC.

This clone came up once. This chain joins TRBV6-5 and TRBJ1-4; no definite D call. This CDR3 is 15 amino acids long. V was pared by 2 bases and J by 5 bases, with 12 bases between. Germline CDR1 MNHEY, CDR2 SVGAGI. The CDR3 protein is CASSYSIGRNEKLFF. The CDR3 DNA sequence: TGTGCCAGCAGTTACAGCATCGGCCGGAATGAAAAACTGTTTTTT.

V and J are TRBV7-2 and TRBJ2-1; 11 nucleotides line up with TRBD2. This CDR3 has 15 residues. Germline loops: CDR1 SGHTA, CDR2 FQGNSA. J gave up 6 bases and V 1 base, and 2 bases lay outside the gene matches. CDR3 sequence reads: CASSLEGLAVNEQFF. Written as DNA, the CDR3 is TGTGCCAGCAGCTTAGAGGGACTAGCGGTCAATGAGCAGTTCTTC.

In this sample, this clone turned up a few times. This chain links TRBV29-1 with TRBJ1-1; 12 positions match TRBD1. J was trimmed by 5 bases and V by 5 bases; bases with no gene match: 6. This CDR3 comprises 14 residues. The germline CDR1 and CDR2 sequences are SQVTM and ANQGSEA. In nucleotides, the CDR3 is TGCAGCGTTTTTGGGACAGGGGGCTGGACTGAAGCTTTCTTT. Translation gives CSVFGTGGWTEAFF.

About this clone itself: The sample contains more than one DNA sequence encoding this CDR3. The V call is TRBV19, the J call TRBJ1-2; D unresolved. Trimming took off 3 bases at V and 4 bases at J, with 3 bases between the two ends. This CDR3 is built from 11 residues. CDR1 is LNHDA, CDR2 SQIVND, per germline (reference sequence). Here the CDR3 DNA reads TGTGCCAGTAGTATTGGCTATGGCTACACCTTC. This encodes CASSIGYGYTF.

The rearrangement joins TRBV5-1 to TRBJ1-1; D is uncertain. The CDR3 contains 15 residues. Germline V lookup: CDR1 SGHRS, CDR2 YFSETQ. The V end was cut by 3 bases, the J end by 0 bases, with 12 bases between. The CDR3 is CASSSNTELNTEAFF. Written as DNA, the CDR3 is TGCGCCAGCAGCTCTAACACCGAGTTGAACACTGAAGCTTTCTTT.

The V and J genes are TRBV13 and TRBJ1-4; a weak D match, TRBD1 (5 bases). Germline V lookup: CDR1 PRHDT, CDR2 FYEKMQ (reference sequence). V was pared by 3 bases and J by 6 bases, with 8 bases between. The CDR3 runs 13 residues. The CDR3 DNA reads as TGTGCCAGCAGCTTTCGGGACCATGAAAAACTGTTTTTT. Residues: CASSFRDHEKLFF.

On this clone: One end of the junction is discordant with germline, which a read error may explain. The rearrangement joins TRBV3-1 (or the pseudogene TRBV3-2) to TRBJ2-7, with D tentatively TRBD2 (6 bases). CDR1 is LGHDT and CDR2 is YNNKEL in the germline V gene (reference sequence). This CDR3 comprises 14 residues. DNA for the CDR3: TGTGCCAGCAGGGATGAGGGGAGGAGTGACGAACAGTACTTC. Its translation is CASRDEGRSDEQYF.

This chain links TRBV7-9 with TRBJ2-5; TRBD2 might be the D (6 bases). V dropped 8 bases and J dropped 1 base, with 14 bases sitting between them. This CDR3 has 14 residues. Germline V gene lookup returns CDR1 SEHNR and CDR2 FQNEAQ (reference sequence). For the CDR3, the DNA is TGTGCCAGCGCTGACGGGGGAATCCAAGAGACCCAGTACTTC. This translates into CASADGGIQETQYF.

This clone was counted a single time. This chain connects TRBV30 to TRBJ1-4; TRBD1 agrees at 9 bases. The CDR3 totals 17 residues. The germline V gene encodes CDR1 GTSNPN and CDR2 SVGIG (reference sequence). In DNA, the CDR3 is TGTGCAGCCGGACAGGGGAAACTAATAGCAACTAATGAAAAACTGTTTTTT. It translates to CAAGQGKLIATNEKLFF.

In nucleotides, the CDR3 is TGTGCCAGCAGCGCGACTAGCGGGGGGGCCGCCGGGGATGAGCAGTTCTTC. It translates to CASSATSGGAAGDEQFF. The V gene is TRBV9, the J gene TRBJ2-1; the match to TRBD2 covers 14 bases. Germline assignment: CDR1 SGDLS and CDR2 YYNGEE. The CDR3 contains 17 residues. V lost 3 bases and J lost 8; bases outside the gene matches: 10.

The chain links TRBV6-5 to TRBJ2-3; weak D call: TRBD2 (5 bases). Looked up from germline, CDR1 is MNHEY and CDR2 is SVGAGI. V gave up 5 bases and J gave up 2 bases, with 14 bases separating them. The CDR3 covers 15 residues. The CDR3, as DNA: TGTGCCAGCAGTCCCCGGGCCGGGGTCACAGATACGCAGTATTTT. Translation: CASSPRAGVTDTQYF.

The chain links TRBV9 to TRBJ1-1; tentatively, D is TRBD1 (6 bases). The V gene's germline CDR1 is SGDLS and CDR2 YYNGEE. Deletions cut 4 bases from V and 5 bases from J, with 12 bases between. The CDR3 loop spans 13 amino acids. The CDR3 spells CASSSYRDTEAFF. The CDR3 bases are TGTGCCAGCAGCTCCTACAGGGATACTGAAGCTTTCTTT.

Written as DNA, the CDR3 is TGTGCCAGCAGCTTAGGCGGCGCAGGGCGAGGCTACACCTTC. It yields the protein CASSLGGAGRGYTF. V is TRBV11-1 and J is TRBJ1-2, with D perhaps matching TRBD1 (5 bases). CDR3 length: 14 residues. Trimming removed 1 base from V and 8 bases from J, with 14 bases in between. Looked up from germline, CDR1 is SGHAT and CDR2 is FQDESV (reference sequence).

On this clone itself: At one of its ends the junction is not consistent with the germline gene, which may arise from a read error. This chain joins TRBV18 and TRBJ2-1, with D maybe TRBD2 (5 bases). The CDR3 spans 13 residues. Germline assignment: CDR1 KGHSH and CDR2 LQKENI. CDR3 coding DNA: TGTGCCAGTTCACCAAACGGGGACAATGAGCAGTTCTTC. Protein sequence: CASSPNGDNEQFF.

V gene TRBV21-1 combines with J gene TRBJ1-3; TRBD1 was called by the table and not checked on the DNA. TRBV21-1 is termed a pseudogene. The CDR3 length is 19 residues. CDR3 DNA sequence: TGTGCCAGCAGCAACAGGGTCACAGAAACTCCCGACTCTGGAAACACCATATATTTT. Amino acids: CASSNRVTETPDSGNTIYF.

This clone was detected only once. The V gene is TRBV6-5, the J gene TRBJ1-6; D not resolved. This CDR3 has 13 residues. V was cut by 6 bases and J by 5 bases, with 8 bases left in between. Germline V gives CDR1 MNHEY, CDR2 SVGAGI. The chain's CDR3 is CASRTNDNSPLHF. In DNA form, the CDR3 reads TGTGCCAGCAGGACAAACGATAATTCACCCCTCCACTTT.

The J gene is TRBJ1-6, the V gene TRBV11-2; unclear D gene. The CDR3 sequence is 16 residues long. The germline V gene has CDR1 SGHAT and CDR2 FQNNGV. The ends were cut back, 0 bases at V and 2 bases at J, with 8 bases in the middle. The CDR3 loop reads CASSLDRAAYNSPLHF. The CDR3 DNA reads as TGTGCCAGCAGCTTAGATCGGGCAGCCTATAATTCACCCCTCCACTTT.

J is TRBJ1-2 and V is TRBV7-9, with 7 bases identical to TRBD1. The CDR3 loop spans 14 amino acids. Germline V CDR1 and CDR2: SEHNR, FQNEAQ (reference sequence). The V segment lost 5 bases and the J segment 4 bases; nucleotides outside the gene matches: 7. The CDR3 sequence is CASSQGTEGYGYTF. CDR3 coding DNA: TGTGCCAGCAGCCAAGGGACAGAAGGCTATGGCTACACCTTC.

The rearrangement uses TRBV19 and TRBJ2-3; D is uncertain. The CDR3 consists of 14 residues. Germline-derived CDR1 and CDR2 are LNHDA and SQIVND (reference sequence). Trimming pared 5 bases from V and 4 bases from J, leaving 13 bases between. CDR3 in amino acids: CASSGPPSPDTQYF. CDR3 coding DNA: TGTGCCAGTAGTGGACCGCCCTCTCCAGATACGCAGTATTTT.

The gene calls are TRBV7-2 and TRBJ1-6; D uncertain. The V end was cut by 0 bases, the J end by 6 bases, with 12 bases between. The CDR3 runs to 16 residues. CDR1 and CDR2 from the germline V gene are SGHTA and FQGNSA. This chain's CDR3 is CASSLAPGVGNSPLHF. CDR3 DNA: TGTGCCAGCAGCTTAGCCCCGGGAGTAGGTAATTCACCCCTCCACTTT.

Of note for this clone: The same CDR3 is also encoded by other DNA sequences in this sample. In DNA, the CDR3 is TGTGCCACCAGCAGAGACCCGAACACTGAAGCTTTCTTT. Encoded protein: CATSRDPNTEAFF. The rearrangement links TRBV15 to TRBJ1-1; D is unclear. This CDR3 spans 13 amino acids. V shed 0 bases and J shed 1 base, with 3 bases lying between them. In germline, CDR1 is LNHNV, CDR2 YYDKDF (reference sequence). Using reference TRBV15 and TRBJ1-1 for the parts outside the CDR3, the full variable domain is DAMVIQNPRYQVTQFGKPVTLSCSQTLNHNVMYWYQQKSSQAPKLLFHYYDKDFNNEADTPDNFQSRRPNTSFCFLDIRSPGLGDTAMYLCATSRDPNTEAFFGQGTRLTVV.

The gene calls are TRBV30 and TRBJ1-5; the D gene is possibly TRBD1 (5 bases). Looked up from germline, CDR1 is GTSNPN and CDR2 is SVGIG (reference sequence). CDR3 length equals 19 residues. V was clipped by 5 bases and J by 0 bases, with 26 bases between them. The CDR3, as DNA: TGTGCCTGGGGCCCCTTTAGCAGGGCCGAAGGGTATAGCAATCAGCCCCAGCATTTT. This encodes CAWGPFSRAEGYSNQPQHF.

CDR3 DNA: TGTGCCAGCAGCACAGACACCGCAACTAATGAAAAACTGTTTTTT. It translates to CASSTDTATNEKLFF. The chain recombines TRBV5-6 with TRBJ1-4; D is uncertain. This CDR3 is 15 amino acids long. V gave up 4 bases and J gave up 0 bases, with 10 bases separating them. Per germline, CDR1 SGHDT and CDR2 YYEEEE.

The V gene is TRBV30, the J gene TRBJ2-1; possibly TRBD1 or TRBD2 for D (5 bases each). CDR3 length: 13 residues. The germline gives CDR1 GTSNPN, CDR2 SVGIG (reference sequence). Deletions cut 1 base from V and 8 bases from J, with 12 bases between. Here the CDR3 DNA reads TGTGCCTGGAGTGCACTCTTGGGGGATGAGCAGTTCTTC. This encodes CAWSALLGDEQFF.

This clone showed up just once. In the same sample, other DNA sequences code for this CDR3. V usage is TRBV7-6 and J usage is TRBJ1-5; D call uncertain. Deletions cut 1 base from V and 0 bases from J, with 1 base between. This CDR3 region has 13 residues. The germline V gene encodes CDR1 SGHVS and CDR2 FNYEAQ. The CDR3 coding sequence is TGTGCCAGCAGCTTAGATAGCAATCAGCCCCAGCATTTT. Amino acids: CASSLDSNQPQHF.

This clone was counted between two and nine times. V and J are TRBV2 and TRBJ1-5; D not resolved. The germline gives CDR1 SNHLY, CDR2 FYNNEI. Trimming pared 8 bases from V and 1 base from J, leaving 9 bases between. This CDR3 contains 13 residues. The CDR3 spells CASAQQSNQPQHF. As DNA, the CDR3 is TGTGCCAGCGCGCAACAGAGCAATCAGCCCCAGCATTTT.

The CDR3 region has the DNA TGTGCCAGCAGCCAAGCGACAGGGCGATTAGGAAACACCATATATTTT. Protein: CASSQATGRLGNTIYF. The gene calls are TRBV3-1 (or the pseudogene TRBV3-2) and TRBJ1-3, with 7 bases identical to TRBD1. The CDR3 has 16 amino acids. Germline trimming cut 1 base from V and 4 bases from J; bases unmatched to any gene: 7. Per the germline V gene, CDR1 is LGHDT and CDR2 is YNNKEL (reference sequence).

The chain recombines TRBV5-8 with TRBJ2-6; no reliable D call. This CDR3 contains 12 residues. V dropped 0 bases and J dropped 7 bases, with 2 bases sitting between them. CDR1 and CDR2 from the germline V gene are SGHTS and YDEGEE. The CDR3 DNA sequence: TGTGCCAGCAGCTTGGGCGCCAACGTCCTGACTTTC. The encoded protein is CASSLGANVLTF.